Here is one TCR beta chain with its context. The antigen is unknown. Only in-frame clones appear in the TCRdb table, and some are missing; sequencing was by immunoSEQ multiplex PCR. Of more than 80,000 clones detected, about 91% appear once; the ten largest clones hold around 10%. Germline CDR1 and CDR2: MGHRA and YSYEKL. V lost 0 bases and J lost 8; bases outside the gene matches: 15. This CDR3 spans 17 amino acids. This sample is drawn from a study of T cell responses to AZD1222 COVID-19 vaccine. Overall study results and limits: There were mostly white British donors and more females than males, and clonal diversity was possibly underestimated. Distributed over spike, vaccine-associated CD4 TCRs predominated at 160-218 and 743-854. No repertoire was sampled before or during the peak T cell response, only after it. Once two AZD1222 doses were given, Spike-specific TCR breadth and depth went up.

This chain uses TRBV4-1 with TRBJ1-2; 7 positions agree with TRBD1. The material was peripheral blood, obtained on day 0 of MenACWY control vaccination. This receptor was obtained from an adult in good health. CDR3 protein: CASSQEGGNRGGKGYTF. CDR3 DNA: TGCGCCAGCAGCCAAGAAGGAGGAAACAGGGGAGGGAAAGGCTACACCTTC.